This TCR beta chain stems from a study of CD8 T cells in Susac syndrome. About 0.45 to 1 ug RNA was reverse transcribed with random hexamers. The method of amplification for TCR beta CDR3 was immunoSEQ multiplex PCR, covering 54 Vbeta and 13 Jbeta. TCRdb reprocessed the immunoSEQ multiplex PCR reads with MiXCR, giving one entry per CDR3 protein. The sample lists some 190,000 distinct CDR3 sequences; approximately 95% were seen once. The CDR3 is 15 residues long. Looked up from germline, CDR1 is SGHRS and CDR2 is YFSETQ. V lost 4 bases to trimming and J lost 4 bases, with 14 bases between them. Sequencing of TCR beta covered CD8+ and CD4+ T cells obtained from blood. The CD8+ and CD4+ T cells were negatively isolated, with the TEMRA cells enriched by FACS.

The chain recombines TRBV5-1 with TRBJ2-2, with no clear D. The sequencing input was CD4+ T cells from PBMCs. The clonotype originates from a human donor in good health. The CDR3 DNA is TGCGCCAGCAGCCCCATCCAGGTGGGCACCGGGGAGCTGTTTTTT. This gives the protein CASSPIQVGTGELFF.